These 27 T cell receptor beta chains were sequenced from one sample in a study of post-analysis software for immune sequencing data. These receptors lack a known antigen. Overall study results and limits: Patients showed TRBV5-6, TRBV5-1 and TRBV20-1 among four to six TRBV segments more frequent than in controls.

Sequencing libraries made from TCR beta cDNA carried unique molecular identifiers. TCRdb reprocessed the PCR reads with MiXCR, giving one entry per CDR3 protein. This table holds more than 500,000 distinct CDR3 sequences, around 31% found once. Sample: blood. These receptors all stem from a girl aged 2-17 years with multiple sclerosis.

This clonotype was counted only a few times. The chain uses TRBV9 and TRBJ2-1, with D perhaps matching TRBD1 (5 bases). Germline V gene sequence: CDR1 SGDLS, CDR2 YYNGEE. V was trimmed by 4 bases and J by 8 bases, leaving 16 bases between them. The CDR3 has 14 amino acids. The CDR3 loop reads CASSRTFGRHEQFF. CDR3 nucleotide sequence: TGTGCCAGCAGCCGGACATTCGGACGTCATGAGCAGTTCTTC.

The sample holds many counts of this clonotype. One junction end disagrees with the germline gene, perhaps due to a read error. The J gene is TRBJ1-1, the V gene TRBV12-3 or TRBV12-4; D unclear. This CDR3 comprises 13 residues. The CDR3 loop reads CASSLAGNTEAFF. The DNA for the CDR3 is TGCGCCAGCAGCTTGGCCGGGAACACTGAAGCTTTCTTT.

The V gene is TRBV11-2, the J gene TRBJ1-1; no firm D call. The CDR3 runs to 8 residues. Germline loops: CDR1 SGHAT, CDR2 FQNNGV. Trimming shortened V by 3 bases and J by 11 bases, and 1 base separated the two germline ends. In nucleotides, the CDR3 is TGTGCCAGCAGCTTTGCTTTCTTT. The encoded protein is CASSFAFF.

The chain carries TRBV5-1 and TRBJ1-1, with TRBD1 identical over 7 bases. V trimming: 0 bases; J trimming: 3 bases; junction bases outside the gene matches: 5. The CDR3 runs 15 residues. CDR1 and CDR2 (germline): SGHRS, YFSETQ. CDR3 sequence: CASSLGLDRDTEAFF. The CDR3 DNA is TGCGCCAGCAGCTTGGGGCTCGACAGGGACACTGAAGCTTTCTTT. The complete variable domain, with remaining parts taken from reference TRBV5-1 and TRBJ1-1, reads KAGVTQTPRYLIKTRGQQVTLSCSPISGHRSVSWYQQTPGQGLQFLFEYFSETQRNKGNFPGRFSGRQFSNSRSEMNVSTLELGDSALYLCASSLGLDRDTEAFFGQGTRLTVV.

The genes are TRBV5-1 and TRBJ1-6; 9 nucleotides match TRBD1. The V segment lost 3 bases and the J segment 12 bases; nucleotides outside the gene matches: 4. Germline V gene sequence: CDR1 SGHRS, CDR2 YFSETQ. This CDR3 has 13 residues. The CDR3 coding sequence is TGCGCCAGCAGCTCAGGACAGGGGTTACCCCTCCACTTT. Its protein is CASSSGQGLPLHF.

A note on this clonotype: In this CDR3 the conserved last residue, phenylalanine or tryptophan, is missing, so a read error is likely. The rearrangement uses TRBV7-8 and TRBJ2-2; 12 nucleotides line up with TRBD2. Germline V lookup: CDR1 SGHVS, CDR2 FQNEAQ. CDR3 length equals 18 residues. With 1 base clipped from V and 3 bases from J, the junction kept 6 bases outside the gene matches. The CDR3 DNA sequence: TGTGCCAGCAGCTTAGTCATCGGACTAGCGGGATACACCGGGGAGCTGTTTGTT. Translated, it gives CASSLVIGLAGYTGELFV.

The rearrangement links TRBV20-1 to TRBJ1-2, with 8 bases identical to TRBD1. The CDR3 loop spans 12 amino acids. The V gene's germline CDR1 is DFQATT and CDR2 SNEGSKA (reference sequence). Trimming cost V 3 bases and J 4 bases; bases outside gene matches: 1. The CDR3 sequence is CSARGTGYGYTF. The CDR3 coding sequence is TGCAGTGCTAGGGGGACAGGCTATGGCTACACCTTC.

This clonotype was recorded many times. The chain employs TRBV12-3 or TRBV12-4 and TRBJ2-7; no reliable D call. The CDR3 totals 11 residues. The V end lost 7 bases, the J end lost 6 bases, and 10 bases lay between the germline ends. The chain's CDR3 is CASTAQREQYF. CDR3 nucleotide sequence: TGTGCCAGCACCGCTCAGCGCGAGCAGTACTTC.

The chain recombines TRBV20-1 with TRBJ1-1, with a possible D match to TRBD1 (6 bases). This CDR3 comprises 16 residues. Germline CDR1 DFQATT, CDR2 SNEGSKA (reference sequence). V was pared by 1 base and J by 0 bases, with 15 bases between. The CDR3 nucleotides are TGCAGTGCTAGAGTTCCGGGGGCTCTTATGAACACTGAAGCTTTCTTT. This translates into CSARVPGALMNTEAFF.

The count of this clonotype is one. This chain connects TRBV5-1 to TRBJ2-3; D is undetermined. In germline, CDR1 is SGHRS, CDR2 YFSETQ. With 3 bases removed from V and 3 bases from J, the gap between germline ends came to 11 bases. The length of the CDR3 is 14 residues. CDR3 bases: TGCGCCAGCAGCTGGGTCTTCGGGACAGATACGCAGTATTTT. Translated: CASSWVFGTDTQYF.

This chain joins TRBV9 and TRBJ2-5; D ambiguous. The V and J ends lost 0 bases and 5 bases respectively, with 14 bases between them. The germline gives CDR1 SGDLS, CDR2 YYNGEE. CDR3 length equals 15 residues. CDR3 DNA sequence: TGTGCCAGCAGCGTAGATAGTACCGCCAGGGAGACCCAGTACTTC. This encodes CASSVDSTARETQYF. Full variable domain (outside the CDR3, taken from reference TRBV9 and TRBJ2-5): DSGVTQTPKHLITATGQRVTLRCSPRSGDLSVYWYQQSLDQGLQFLIQYYNGEERAKGNILERFSAQQFPDLHSELNLSSLELGDSALYFCASSVDSTARETQYFGPGTRLLVL.

The chain joins TRBV7-3 to TRBJ2-5, with D perhaps matching TRBD1 or TRBD2 (6 bases each). V lost 5 bases to trimming and J lost 5 bases, with 15 bases between them. The CDR3 is made up of 14 amino acids. Germline-derived CDR1 and CDR2 are SGHTA and FQGTGA. In DNA form, the CDR3 reads TGTGCCAGCAGCCGCTCAGGGGCGGGGGAGACCCAGTACTTC. It yields the protein CASSRSGAGETQYF.

The chain joins TRBV18 to TRBJ1-2; no clear D gene. The germline CDR1 and CDR2 sequences are KGHSH and LQKENI. The CDR3 has 16 amino acids. Trimming stripped 3 bases from V and 2 bases from J, with 16 bases between. The CDR3 here is CASSPKVTHPNYGYTF. CDR3 nucleotide sequence: TGTGCCAGCTCACCCAAGGTTACCCACCCCAACTATGGCTACACCTTC.

CDR3 DNA: TGTGCCAGCAGCTCACGACTAGCGGGGGGGGCAGAGACCCAGTACTTC. It yields the protein CASSSRLAGGAETQYF. This sequence joins TRBV11-2 and TRBJ2-7; the match to TRBD2 covers 14 bases. The last part of the DNA fits TRBJ2-5 better; the J call may be wrong. The CDR3 length is 16 residues. Germline CDR1 is SGHAT and CDR2 is FQNNGV.

This chain uses TRBV6-5 with TRBJ1-5; D is uncertain. Trimming shortened V by 0 bases and J by 4 bases, and 19 bases separated the two germline ends. Germline CDR1 reads MNHEY; CDR2 reads SVGAGI. CDR3 length equals 18 residues. The CDR3 sequence is CASSYSKGGPRANQPQHF. The CDR3 DNA follows: TGTGCCAGCAGTTACTCGAAAGGTGGGCCGCGGGCAAATCAGCCCCAGCATTTT.

The rearrangement uses TRBV6-2 or TRBV6-3 and TRBJ2-4, with D perhaps TRBD1 or TRBD2 (5 bases each). The J call is uncertain, as TRBJ2-7 better fits the DNA end. CDR3 length: 16 residues. The germline gives CDR1 MNHEY, CDR2 SVGEGT. This chain's CDR3 is CASSYNSGRTTYEQYF. The DNA of the CDR3 is TGTGCCAGCAGTTACAACTCGGGACGGACGACCTACGAGCAGTACTTC.

J is TRBJ2-3 and V is TRBV10-3, with TRBD2 identical over 9 bases. The CDR3 contains 14 residues. Germline V gene lookup returns CDR1 ENHRY and CDR2 SYGVKD. V shed 6 bases, J shed 3 bases, and the junction held 4 bases outside the gene matches. The CDR3 DNA follows: TGTGCCATCAGCCGACTAGCGGTTACAGATACGCAGTATTTT. Residues: CAISRLAVTDTQYF.

The chain links TRBV3-1 to TRBJ2-6; D might be TRBD2 (6 bases). The CDR3 loop spans 20 amino acids. The germline gives CDR1 LGHDT, CDR2 YNNKEL (reference sequence). Trimming stripped 2 bases from V and 0 bases from J, with 20 bases between. The CDR3 DNA follows: TGTGCCAGCAGCCAATTGCCTCAAACCCGGGGGAGCTCTGGGGCCAACGTCCTGACTTTC. It is translated as CASSQLPQTRGSSGANVLTF.

This clonotype was recorded at least ten times. This sequence joins TRBV20-1 and TRBJ1-2; D unresolved. Trimming cost V 1 base and J 6 bases, with 12 bases left between them. The CDR3 loop spans 13 amino acids. Germline lookup yields CDR1 DFQATT and CDR2 SNEGSKA (reference sequence). The CDR3 protein is CSARGRTADGYTF. The DNA of the CDR3 is TGCAGTGCTAGAGGGCGCACGGCGGATGGCTACACCTTC.

In its sample, this clonotype was seen once. The CDR3 here is CASSSSTGDGETQYF. The CDR3 nucleotides read TGTGCCAGCAGCTCCAGCACAGGGGACGGAGAGACCCAGTACTTC. The gene calls are TRBV7-2 and TRBJ2-5, with 7 bases aligning to TRBD1. Germline assignment: CDR1 SGHTA and CDR2 FQGNSA. Trimming took 4 bases from V and 4 from J; bases not matched to a gene: 9. CDR3 size: 15 residues.

This clonotype has more than one count but fewer than ten. V is TRBV2 and J is TRBJ1-5; tentative D call: TRBD1 (5 bases). Trimming stripped 9 bases from V and 2 bases from J, with 11 bases between. The length of the CDR3 is 13 residues. Germline V gives CDR1 SNHLY, CDR2 FYNNEI. DNA of the CDR3: TGTGCCAGGATACGACAGCGCAATCAGCCCCAGCATTTT. This sequence encodes CARIRQRNQPQHF.

V is TRBV7-2 and J is TRBJ2-4; the match to TRBD1 covers 9 bases. The CDR3 consists of 17 residues. The junction had 14 bases not matched to a gene; V was cut back by 5 bases and J by 6 bases. Germline V gene sequence: CDR1 SGHTA, CDR2 FQGNSA. CDR3: CASSPGQGRAAGNIQYF. In nucleotides, the CDR3 is TGTGCCAGCAGCCCCGGACAGGGGCGGGCGGCTGGAAACATTCAGTACTTC.

This clonotype came up many times. The chain has TRBV20-1 and TRBJ2-7; D uncertain. With 0 bases removed from V and 4 bases from J, the gap between germline ends came to 10 bases. The CDR3 is 13 residues long. In germline, CDR1 is DFQATT, CDR2 SNEGSKA (reference sequence). The CDR3 region is CSAREVVAYEQYF. CDR3 sequence (DNA): TGCAGTGCTAGAGAGGTTGTGGCATACGAGCAGTACTTC.

J is TRBJ1-4 and V is TRBV5-1, with a weak D call TRBD1 (5 bases). This CDR3 comprises 13 residues. Trimming stripped 2 bases from V and 7 bases from J, with 9 bases between. Germline CDR1 SGHRS, CDR2 YFSETQ. The CDR3 spells CASSFQGREKLFF. CDR3 DNA: TGCGCCAGCAGCTTCCAGGGTCGTGAAAAACTGTTTTTT.

The chain couples TRBV4-1 to TRBJ1-2, with D hard to call. Germline assignment: CDR1 MGHRA and CDR2 YSYEKL. The CDR3 length is 14 residues. V was cut by 1 base and J by 5 bases, with 11 bases left in between. The CDR3 DNA sequence: TGCGCCAGCAGCCAAGCCGGAGCTGGATATGGCTACACCTTC. It encodes CASSQAGAGYGYTF.

This sequence joins TRBV27 and TRBJ2-1; 9 bases agree with TRBD2. V trimming: 6 bases; J trimming: 4 bases; junction bases outside the gene matches: 10. Germline V gene sequence: CDR1 MNHEY, CDR2 SMNVEV (reference sequence). The CDR3 extends over 16 amino acids. The CDR3 here is CASRILSAGGYNEQFF. Here the CDR3 DNA reads TGTGCCAGCAGAATCCTATCAGCGGGGGGATACAATGAGCAGTTCTTC.

The chain carries TRBV12-3 or TRBV12-4 and TRBJ2-7, with TRBD1 matching 8 bases. The CDR3 loop spans 16 amino acids. The trim removed 6 bases at V and 3 bases at J, leaving 13 bases unmatched. This chain's CDR3 is CASSPGQGEYGYEQYF. DNA for the CDR3: TGTGCCAGCAGCCCCGGACAGGGAGAGTATGGCTACGAGCAGTACTTC.